The 6 T cell receptor beta chains reported below all come from one sample, sequenced in a study of cytomegalovirus exposure and HLA in healthy donors. PCR was performed using 60 Vbeta and 13 Jbeta primers. The protocol was immunoSEQ multiplex PCR, while the TCRdb copy is restricted to in-frame clones and leaves out a portion. The sample has 140,000 to 150,000 clones; approximately 79% are singletons. The specimen sequenced was PBMCs. The receptors come from a woman aged 30 to 39 in good health and CMV-seronegative.

This clone has a single count. The J gene is TRBJ2-2, the V gene TRBV7-2, with TRBD1 identical over 7 bases. Germline V gene data show CDR1 as SGHTA and CDR2 as FQGNSA. The CDR3 runs 14 residues. V dropped 6 bases and J dropped 4; count of bases not matched to a gene: 5. This chain's CDR3 is CASRRQGRTGELFF. In DNA, the CDR3 is TGTGCCAGCAGAAGACAGGGCCGCACCGGGGAGCTGTTTTTT.

The CDR3 reads CASSGRGINYGYTF. The CDR3 nucleotides are TGTGCCAGCAGCGGCAGGGGGATTAACTATGGCTACACCTTC. J is TRBJ1-2 and V is TRBV5-4; 7 bases align to TRBD1. Germline trimming cut 4 bases from V and 1 base from J; bases unmatched to any gene: 4. The CDR3 extends over 14 amino acids. Germline assignment: CDR1 SGHNT and CDR2 YYREEE (reference sequence).

On this clone itself: The junction departs from the called germline gene at one end, perhaps through a read error. The rearrangement uses TRBV4-1 and TRBJ1-1; 7 bases align to TRBD1. The CDR3 consists of 16 residues. Germline CDR1 reads MGHRA; CDR2 reads YSYEKL. CDR3 in amino acids: CASSQTTGLMNAEAFF. DNA of the CDR3: TGCGCCAGCAGCCAAACGACAGGGCTCATGAACGCTGAAGCTTTCTTT.

Only a few counts were recorded for this clone. This chain links TRBV6-4 with TRBJ2-1, with TRBD2 identical over 12 bases. The CDR3 has 15 amino acids. Germline assignment: CDR1 MRHNA and CDR2 SNTAGT. The V and J ends lost 3 bases and 6 bases, in that order; junction bases with no gene match: 3. CDR3 coding DNA: TGTGCCAGCAGTGAGGAGACTAGCGGGAGCAATGAGCAGTTCTTC. As protein: CASSEETSGSNEQFF.

The chain recombines TRBV14 with TRBJ2-5; D possibly corresponds to TRBD1 (5 bases). The germline V gene encodes CDR1 SGHDN and CDR2 FVKESK. The length of the CDR3 is 15 residues. V lost 0 bases and J lost 7, with 15 bases in between. CDR3 nucleotides: TGTGCCAGCAGCCAAGACTGGGGCTCCATGGGGACCCAGTACTTC. As protein: CASSQDWGSMGTQYF.

V gene TRBV19 combines with J gene TRBJ1-5; D call uncertain. V lost 6 bases and J 0 bases, leaving 12 bases between the germline ends. This CDR3 comprises 15 residues. Per germline, CDR1 LNHDA and CDR2 SQIVND (reference sequence). CDR3 sequence (DNA): TGTGCCAGTAGGCGGCTCGTGGATAGCAATCAGCCCCAGCATTTT. It translates to CASRRLVDSNQPQHF.